Shown below are 4 T cell receptor beta chains from a single sample sequenced in a study of cytomegalovirus exposure and HLA in healthy donors. The PCR employed 60 Vbeta primers together with 13 Jbeta primers. Clones were sequenced by immunoSEQ multiplex PCR, and TCRdb holds only the in-frame ones, with some missing. This table holds around 170,000 clones, 75% to 90% found once. Material for sequencing was PBMCs. The receptors were sampled from a man aged 40-49 years in good health and CMV-seropositive.

The rearrangement joins TRBV2 to TRBJ2-7; 8 bases map to TRBD2. V gave up 6 bases and J gave up 2 bases; unmatched junction bases: 3. The CDR3 runs 13 residues. Per the germline V gene, CDR1 is SNHLY and CDR2 is FYNNEI. CDR3 DNA: TGTGCCAGCAGGCGGGGGGCGCCCTACGAGCAGTACTTC. The encoded protein is CASRRGAPYEQYF.

There are a few counts of this clone. The chain links TRBV18 to TRBJ1-5; TRBD1 aligns across 7 bases. Trimming took 3 bases from V and 3 from J; bases not matched to a gene: 17. This CDR3 is built from 19 residues. In germline, CDR1 is KGHSH, CDR2 LQKENI. Here the CDR3 DNA reads TGTGCCAGCTCACCGCCCAAAGACAGGGCGGTCCGTAACAATCAGCCCCAGCATTTT. This encodes CASSPPKDRAVRNNQPQHF.

This chain links TRBV7-2 with TRBJ1-1; no clear D gene. CDR3 size: 14 residues. Germline CDR1 is SGHTA and CDR2 is FQGNSA. Trimming shortened V by 7 bases and J by 6 bases, and 18 bases separated the two germline ends. The CDR3 sequence is CASTLRMTRAEAFF. CDR3 in DNA: TGTGCCAGCACCCTCCGGATGACGAGGGCTGAAGCTTTCTTT.

The rearrangement links TRBV9 to TRBJ1-2, with 8 bases fitting TRBD1. The V gene end was trimmed by 3 bases and the J gene end by 7 bases; junction bases not matched to a gene: 5. This CDR3 contains 13 residues. From germline, CDR1 is SGDLS and CDR2 YYNGEE. For the CDR3, the DNA is TGTGCCAGCAGCGGGACAGGGATCAGTGGCTACACCTTC. Protein product: CASSGTGISGYTF.